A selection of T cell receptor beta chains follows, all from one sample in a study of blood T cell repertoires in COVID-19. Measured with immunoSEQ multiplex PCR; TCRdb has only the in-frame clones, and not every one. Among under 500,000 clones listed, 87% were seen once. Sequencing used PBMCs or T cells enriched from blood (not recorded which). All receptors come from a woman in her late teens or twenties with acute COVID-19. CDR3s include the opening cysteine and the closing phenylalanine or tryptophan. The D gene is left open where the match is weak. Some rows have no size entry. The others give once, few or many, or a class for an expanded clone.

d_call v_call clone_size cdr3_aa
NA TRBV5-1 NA CASSEKRPYNEQFF
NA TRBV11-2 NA CASSLDRGEKLFF
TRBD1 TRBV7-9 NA CASSSPLDRVMGKLFF
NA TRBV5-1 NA CASSPNPVASGQFF
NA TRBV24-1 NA CATSDFPDSSYNSPLHF
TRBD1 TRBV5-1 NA CASSPAPGQASYEQYF
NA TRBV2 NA CASSEQGTYNEQFF
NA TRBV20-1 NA CSANSRQTQYF
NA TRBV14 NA CASSQWRTRANTGELFF
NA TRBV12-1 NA CASSFWPSGRKHGELFF
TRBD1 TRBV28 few CATQVQGKYEQYF
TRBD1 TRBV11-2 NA CASSRDRRDTIYF
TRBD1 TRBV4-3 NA CASSQGEGAGETQYF
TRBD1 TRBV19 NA CATNPGQGLNTEAFF
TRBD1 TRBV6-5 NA CASSYTYGQGREQYF
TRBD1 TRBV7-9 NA CASSRDRGPVGELFF
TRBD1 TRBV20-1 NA CSLGQGDGYTF
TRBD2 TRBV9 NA CASSVDEGGGEQYF
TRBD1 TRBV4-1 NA CASSHTHRGYTQYF
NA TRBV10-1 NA CASSERLGIHEQYF
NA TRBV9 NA CASSVSGLYNEQFF
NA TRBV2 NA CASSEGRGREQYF
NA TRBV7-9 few CASSIQGNAFF
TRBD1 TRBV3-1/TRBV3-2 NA CASSYGTETFF